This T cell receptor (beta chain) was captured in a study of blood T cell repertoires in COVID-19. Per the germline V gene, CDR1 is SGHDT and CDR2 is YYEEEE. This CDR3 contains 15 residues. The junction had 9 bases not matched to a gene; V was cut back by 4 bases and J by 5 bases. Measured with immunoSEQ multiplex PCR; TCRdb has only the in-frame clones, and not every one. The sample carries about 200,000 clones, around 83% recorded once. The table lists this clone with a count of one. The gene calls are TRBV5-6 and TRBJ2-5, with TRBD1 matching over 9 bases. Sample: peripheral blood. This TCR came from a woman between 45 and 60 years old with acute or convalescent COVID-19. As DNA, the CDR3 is TGTGCCAGCAGCGTACCGGGACAGGGTTGGGAGACCCAGTACTTC. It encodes CASSVPGQGWETQYF. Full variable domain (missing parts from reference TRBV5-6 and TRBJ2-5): DAGVTQSPTHLIKTRGQQVTLRCSPKSGHDTVSWYQQALGQGPQFIFQYYEEEERQRGNFPDRFSGHQFPNYSSELNVNALLLGDSALYLCASSVPGQGWETQYFGPGTRLLVL.